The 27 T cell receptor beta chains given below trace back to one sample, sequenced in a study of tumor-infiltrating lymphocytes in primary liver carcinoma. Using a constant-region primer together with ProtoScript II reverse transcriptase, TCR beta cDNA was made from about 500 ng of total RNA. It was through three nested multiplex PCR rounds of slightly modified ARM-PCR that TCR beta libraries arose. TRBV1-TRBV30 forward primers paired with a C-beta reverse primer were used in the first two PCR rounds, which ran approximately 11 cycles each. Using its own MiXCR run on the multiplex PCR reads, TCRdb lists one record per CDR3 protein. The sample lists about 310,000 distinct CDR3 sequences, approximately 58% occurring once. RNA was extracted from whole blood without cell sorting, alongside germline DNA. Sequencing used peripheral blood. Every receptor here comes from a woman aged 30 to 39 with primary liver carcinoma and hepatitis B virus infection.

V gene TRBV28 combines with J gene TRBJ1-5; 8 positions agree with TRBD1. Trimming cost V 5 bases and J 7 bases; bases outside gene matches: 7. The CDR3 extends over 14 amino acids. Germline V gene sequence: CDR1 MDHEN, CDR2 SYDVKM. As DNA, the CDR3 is TGTGCCAGCAGTCAGCAGGGGGCCCGGCAGCCCCAGCATTTT. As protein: CASSQQGARQPQHF.

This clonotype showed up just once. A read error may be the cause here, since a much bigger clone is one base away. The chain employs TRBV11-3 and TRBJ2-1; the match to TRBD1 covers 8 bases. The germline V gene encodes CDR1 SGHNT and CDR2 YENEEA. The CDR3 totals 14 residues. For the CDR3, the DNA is TGTGTCAGCAGCTCCCGGGACAGGTACAATGAGCAGCTCTTC. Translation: CVSSSRDRYNEQLF.

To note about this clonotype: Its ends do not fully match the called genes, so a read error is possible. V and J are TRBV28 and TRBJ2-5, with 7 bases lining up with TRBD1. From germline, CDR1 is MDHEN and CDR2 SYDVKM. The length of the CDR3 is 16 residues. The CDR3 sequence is CASRIRQGSPQETQYF. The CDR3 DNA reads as TGTGCCAGCAGGATACGACAGGGCTCTCCTCAAGAGACCCAATACTTC.

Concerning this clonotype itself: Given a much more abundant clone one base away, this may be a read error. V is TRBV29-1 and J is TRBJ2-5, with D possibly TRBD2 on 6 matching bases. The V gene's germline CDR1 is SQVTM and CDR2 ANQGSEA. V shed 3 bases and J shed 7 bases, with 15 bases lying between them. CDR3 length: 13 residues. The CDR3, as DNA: TGCAGCGTTGAGGTGTGGGGAGGAGGGACCCAGTACTTC. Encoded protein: CSVEVWGGGTQYF.

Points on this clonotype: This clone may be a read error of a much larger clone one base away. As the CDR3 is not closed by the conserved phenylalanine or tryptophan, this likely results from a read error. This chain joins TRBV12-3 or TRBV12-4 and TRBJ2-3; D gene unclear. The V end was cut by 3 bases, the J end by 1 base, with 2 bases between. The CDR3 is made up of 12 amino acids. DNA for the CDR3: TGTGCCAGCAGTTTCGGCACAGATACGCAGTATTAT. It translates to CASSFGTDTQYY.

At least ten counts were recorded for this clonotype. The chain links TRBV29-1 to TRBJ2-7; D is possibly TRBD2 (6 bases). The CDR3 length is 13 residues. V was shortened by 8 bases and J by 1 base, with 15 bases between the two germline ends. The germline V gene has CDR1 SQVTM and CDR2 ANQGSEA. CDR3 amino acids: CSTRGGSSYEQYF. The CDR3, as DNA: TGCAGCACACGGGGAGGCTCTTCCTACGAGCAGTACTTC.

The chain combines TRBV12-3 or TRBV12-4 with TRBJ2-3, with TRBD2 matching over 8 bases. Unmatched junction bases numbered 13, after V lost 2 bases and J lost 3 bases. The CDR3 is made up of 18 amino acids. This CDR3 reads CASSLSRLSGRGTDTQYF. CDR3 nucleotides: TGTGCCAGCAGTTTATCCCGACTAAGCGGGAGAGGTACAGATACGCAGTATTTT.

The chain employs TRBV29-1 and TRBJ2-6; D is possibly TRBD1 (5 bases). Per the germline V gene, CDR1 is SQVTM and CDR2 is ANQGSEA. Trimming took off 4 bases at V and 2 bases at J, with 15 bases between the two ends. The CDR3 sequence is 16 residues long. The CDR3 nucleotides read TGCAGCGTTGGACAAGGGGCTACCCCTGGGGCCAACGTCCTGACTTTC. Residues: CSVGQGATPGANVLTF. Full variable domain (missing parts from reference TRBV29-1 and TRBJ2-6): SAVISQKPSRDICQRGTSLTIQCQVDSQVTMMFWYRQQPGQSLTLIATANQGSEATYESGFVIDKFPISRPNLTFSTLTVSNMSPEDSSIYLCSVGQGATPGANVLTFGAGSRLTVL.

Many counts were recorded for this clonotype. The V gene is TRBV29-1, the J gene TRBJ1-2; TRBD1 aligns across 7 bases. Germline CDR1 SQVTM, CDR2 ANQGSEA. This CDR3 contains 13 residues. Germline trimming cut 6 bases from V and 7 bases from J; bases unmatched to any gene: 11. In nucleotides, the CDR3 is TGCAGCGTCCCTGACAGGGAGAGGGGTGGCTACACCTTC. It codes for CSVPDRERGGYTF.

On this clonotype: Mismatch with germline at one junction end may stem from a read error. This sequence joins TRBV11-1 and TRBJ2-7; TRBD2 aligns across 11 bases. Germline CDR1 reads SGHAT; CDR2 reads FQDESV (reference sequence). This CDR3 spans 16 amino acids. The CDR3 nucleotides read TGCACCAGCAGCCCAATAATGACTAGCGGGATGCACGAGCAGTACTTC. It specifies CTSSPIMTSGMHEQYF.

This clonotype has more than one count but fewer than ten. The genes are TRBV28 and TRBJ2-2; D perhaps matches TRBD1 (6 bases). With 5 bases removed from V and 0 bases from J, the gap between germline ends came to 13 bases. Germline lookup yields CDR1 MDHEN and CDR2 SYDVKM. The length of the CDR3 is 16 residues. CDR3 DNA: TGTGCCAGCAGTACAAAGACAGGCCCGAACACCGGGGAGCTGTTTTTT. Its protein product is CASSTKTGPNTGELFF.

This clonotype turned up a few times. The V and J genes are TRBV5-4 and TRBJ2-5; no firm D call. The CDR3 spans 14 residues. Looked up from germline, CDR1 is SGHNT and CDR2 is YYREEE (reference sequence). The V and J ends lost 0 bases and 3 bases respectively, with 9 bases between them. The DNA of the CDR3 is TGTGCCAGCAGCTTGGGCCGGGCAGAAGAGACCCAGTACTTC. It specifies CASSLGRAEETQYF.

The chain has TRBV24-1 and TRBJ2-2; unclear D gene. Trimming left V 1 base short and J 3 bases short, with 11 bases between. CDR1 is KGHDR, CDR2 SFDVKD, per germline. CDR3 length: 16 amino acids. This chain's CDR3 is CATSDFATEYTGELFF. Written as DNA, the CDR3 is TGTGCCACCAGTGATTTTGCAACGGAGTACACCGGGGAGCTGTTTTTT.

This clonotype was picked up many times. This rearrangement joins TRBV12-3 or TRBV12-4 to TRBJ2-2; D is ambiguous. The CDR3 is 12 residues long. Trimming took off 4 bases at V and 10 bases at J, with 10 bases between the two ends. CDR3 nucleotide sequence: TGTGCCAGCAGTTCCCTATCAGAGGAGCTGTTTTTT. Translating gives CASSSLSEELFF.

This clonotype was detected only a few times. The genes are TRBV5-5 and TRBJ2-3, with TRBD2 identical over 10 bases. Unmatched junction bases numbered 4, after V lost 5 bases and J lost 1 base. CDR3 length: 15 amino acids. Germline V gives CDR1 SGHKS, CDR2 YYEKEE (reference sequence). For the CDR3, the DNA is TGTGCCAGCAGTTCTGGGACTAGCGGCACAGATACGCAGTATTTT. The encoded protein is CASSSGTSGTDTQYF. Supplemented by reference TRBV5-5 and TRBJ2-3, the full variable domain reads DAGVTQSPTHLIKTRGQQVTLRCSPISGHKSVSWYQQVLGQGPQFIFQYYEKEERGRGNFPDRFSARQFPNYSSELNVNALLLGDSALYLCASSSGTSGTDTQYFGPGTRLTVL.

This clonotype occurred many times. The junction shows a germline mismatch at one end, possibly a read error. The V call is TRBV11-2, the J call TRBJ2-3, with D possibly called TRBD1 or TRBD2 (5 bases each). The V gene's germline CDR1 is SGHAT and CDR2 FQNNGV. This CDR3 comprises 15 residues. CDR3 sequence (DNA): TGTGGCAGCAGCTTAGCGAGTGGGGGTCCAGATACGCAGTATTTT. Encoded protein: CGSSLASGGPDTQYF. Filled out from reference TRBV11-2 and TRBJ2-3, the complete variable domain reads EAGVAQSPRYKIIEKRQSVAFWCNPISGHATLYWYQQILGQGPKLLIQFQNNGVVDDSQLPKDRFSAERLKGVDSTLKIQPAKLEDSAVYLCGSSLASGGPDTQYFGPGTRLTVL.

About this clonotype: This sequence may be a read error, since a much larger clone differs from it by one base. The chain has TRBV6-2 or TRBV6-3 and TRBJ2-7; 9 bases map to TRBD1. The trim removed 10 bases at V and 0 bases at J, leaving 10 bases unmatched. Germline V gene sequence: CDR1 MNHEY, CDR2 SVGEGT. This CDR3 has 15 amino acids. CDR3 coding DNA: TGTGCCACCAGCGATGGGACAGGGAGCTCCTACGAGCAGTACTTC. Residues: CATSDGTGSSYEQYF.

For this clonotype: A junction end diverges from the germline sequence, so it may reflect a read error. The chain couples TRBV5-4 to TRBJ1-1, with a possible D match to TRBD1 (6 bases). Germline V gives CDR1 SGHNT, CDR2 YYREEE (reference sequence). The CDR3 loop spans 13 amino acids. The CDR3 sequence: CAISLDRNTEAFF. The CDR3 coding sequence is TGTGCCATCAGCTTGGACAGAAACACTGAAGCTTTCTTT. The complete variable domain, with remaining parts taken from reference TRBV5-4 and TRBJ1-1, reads ETGVTQSPTHLIKTRGQQVTLRCSSQSGHNTVSWYQQALGQGPQFIFQYYREEENGRGNFPPRFSGLQFPNYSSELNVNALELDDSALYLCAISLDRNTEAFFGQGTRLTVV.

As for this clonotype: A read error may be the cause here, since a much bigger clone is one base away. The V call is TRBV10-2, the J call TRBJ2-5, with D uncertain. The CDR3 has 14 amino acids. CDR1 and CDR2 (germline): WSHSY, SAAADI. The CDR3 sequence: CTSSESSGQETQYF. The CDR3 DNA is TGCACCAGCAGTGAGTCCTCGGGTCAAGAGACCCAGTACTTC.

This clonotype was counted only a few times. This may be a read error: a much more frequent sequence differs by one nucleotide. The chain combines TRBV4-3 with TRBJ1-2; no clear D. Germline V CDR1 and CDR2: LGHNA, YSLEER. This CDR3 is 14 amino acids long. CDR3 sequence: CASSQDKGTYGHTF. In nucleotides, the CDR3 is TGCGCCAGCAGCCAAGATAAGGGCACGTATGGCCACACCTTC.

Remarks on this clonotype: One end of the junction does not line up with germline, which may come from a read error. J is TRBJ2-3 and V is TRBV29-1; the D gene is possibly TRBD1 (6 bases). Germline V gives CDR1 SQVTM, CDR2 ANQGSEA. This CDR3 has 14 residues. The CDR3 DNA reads TGCAGCGCTGTGATGCAAGGGGGAATAGATACTCAGTATTTT. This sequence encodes CSAVMQGGIDTQYF.

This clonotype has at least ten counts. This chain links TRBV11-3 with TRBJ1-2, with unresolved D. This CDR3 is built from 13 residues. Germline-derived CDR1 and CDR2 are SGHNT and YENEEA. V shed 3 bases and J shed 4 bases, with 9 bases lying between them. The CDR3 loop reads CASSFGQRYGYTF. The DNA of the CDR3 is TGTGCCAGCAGCTTTGGCCAGCGCTATGGCTACACCTTC.

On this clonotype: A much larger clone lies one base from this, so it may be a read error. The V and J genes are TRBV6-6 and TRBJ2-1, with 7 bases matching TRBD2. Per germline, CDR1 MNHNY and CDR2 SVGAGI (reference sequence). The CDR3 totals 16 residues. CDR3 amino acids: CASSYTSAGTYNEQCF. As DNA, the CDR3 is TGTGCCAGCAGTTACACCTCAGCGGGGACTTACAATGAGCAGTGCTTC.

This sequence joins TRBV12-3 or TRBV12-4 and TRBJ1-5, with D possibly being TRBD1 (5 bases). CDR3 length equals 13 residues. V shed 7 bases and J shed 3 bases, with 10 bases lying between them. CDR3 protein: CASTARVNQPQHF. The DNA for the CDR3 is TGTGCCAGCACAGCCAGGGTCAATCAGCCCCAGCATTTT.

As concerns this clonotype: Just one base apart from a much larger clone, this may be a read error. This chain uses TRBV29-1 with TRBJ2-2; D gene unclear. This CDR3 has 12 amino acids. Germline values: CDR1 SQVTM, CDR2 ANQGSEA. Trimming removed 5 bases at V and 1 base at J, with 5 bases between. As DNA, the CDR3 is TGCAGCGTTAATCTGAACACCGGGGAGCTGTTTTTT. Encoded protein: CSVNLNTGELFF.

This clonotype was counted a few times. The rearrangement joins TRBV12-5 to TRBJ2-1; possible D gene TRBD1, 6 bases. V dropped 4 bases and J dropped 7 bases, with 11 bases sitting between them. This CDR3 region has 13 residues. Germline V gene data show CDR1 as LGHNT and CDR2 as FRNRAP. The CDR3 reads CASGWDTRNEQFF. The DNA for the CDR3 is TGTGCTAGTGGTTGGGACACAAGGAATGAGCAGTTCTTC.

CDR3 loop: CASSRSGSFYEQYF. In nucleotides, the CDR3 is TGTGCCAGCAGCCGTAGCGGGTCATTCTACGAGCAGTACTTC. The J gene is TRBJ2-7, the V gene TRBV5-4; 7 bases are a match to TRBD2. This CDR3 has 14 amino acids. Germline lookup yields CDR1 SGHNT and CDR2 YYREEE (reference sequence). J was trimmed by 3 bases and V by 4 bases; bases with no gene match: 7.